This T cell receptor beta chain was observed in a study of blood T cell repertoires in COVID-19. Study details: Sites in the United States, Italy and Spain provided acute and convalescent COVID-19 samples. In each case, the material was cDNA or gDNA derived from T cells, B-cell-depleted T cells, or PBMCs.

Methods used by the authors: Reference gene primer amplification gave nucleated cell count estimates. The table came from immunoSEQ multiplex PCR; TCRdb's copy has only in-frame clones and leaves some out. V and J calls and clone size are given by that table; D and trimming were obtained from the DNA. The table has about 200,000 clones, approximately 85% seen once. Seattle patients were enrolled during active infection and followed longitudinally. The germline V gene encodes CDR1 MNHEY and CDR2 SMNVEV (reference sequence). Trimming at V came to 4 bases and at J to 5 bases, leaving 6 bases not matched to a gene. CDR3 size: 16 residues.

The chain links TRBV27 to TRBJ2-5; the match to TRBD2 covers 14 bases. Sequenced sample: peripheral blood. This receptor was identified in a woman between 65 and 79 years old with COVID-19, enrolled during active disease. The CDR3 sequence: CASSSGTSGSRETQYF. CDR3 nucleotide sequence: TGTGCCAGCAGTTCTGGGACTAGCGGGAGTCGGGAGACCCAGTACTTC.